What follows are 12 T cell receptor beta chains derived from one specimen sequenced in a study of OX40 agonist ivuxolimab in advanced cancers. The assay was immunoSEQ multiplex PCR, and TCRdb's table has in-frame clones only and misses some. The sample lists about 14,000 clones, 91% seen once, with 20% to 25% in the top ten. The sample consisted of CD4+ or CD8+ T cells sorted from blood, taken in a trial of the OX40 agonist ivuxolimab. The receptors here all came from an adult with an advanced solid tumor such as melanoma, head and neck, liver or kidney cancer.

The chain couples TRBV5-1 to TRBJ1-2; no definite D call. The germline V gene has CDR1 SGHRS and CDR2 YFSETQ. The CDR3 extends over 12 amino acids. Trimming stripped 7 bases from V and 3 bases from J, with 10 bases between. CDR3 in DNA: TGCGCCAGCGCGAGGGAAGACTATGGCTACACCTTC. Translating gives CASAREDYGYTF. Full variable domain (rest looked up from reference TRBV5-1 and TRBJ1-2): KAGVTQTPRYLIKTRGQQVTLSCSPISGHRSVSWYQQTPGQGLQFLFEYFSETQRNKGNFPGRFSGRQFSNSRSEMNVSTLELGDSALYLCASAREDYGYTFGSGTRLTVV.

The gene calls are TRBV7-6 and TRBJ1-2; D gene unclear. Germline values: CDR1 SGHVS, CDR2 FNYEAQ. V shed 5 bases and J shed 6 bases, with 13 bases lying between them. The CDR3 is made up of 13 amino acids. The CDR3 DNA reads TGTGCCAGCAGCCCCTACAGTGAAGATGGCTACACCTTC. This codes for CASSPYSEDGYTF.

This clone occurred once. The chain combines TRBV10-3 with TRBJ1-1; TRBD1 might be the D (5 bases). V was trimmed by 2 bases and J by 7 bases, leaving 8 bases between them. The CDR3 covers 12 residues. The germline gives CDR1 ENHRY, CDR2 SYGVKD. In DNA, the CDR3 is TGTGCCATCAGTGAGAAGACAGTTGAAGCTTTCTTT. Its protein is CAISEKTVEAFF.

The chain couples TRBV6-5 to TRBJ1-4; D is unresolved. The germline V gene has CDR1 MNHEY and CDR2 SVGAGI. The CDR3 length is 14 residues. Deletions cut 4 bases from V and 4 bases from J, with 10 bases between. CDR3 sequence reads: CASSSAGVNEKLFF. CDR3 DNA sequence: TGTGCCAGCAGTTCCGCGGGCGTTAATGAAAAACTGTTTTTT.

This chain uses TRBV5-5 with TRBJ1-1; the D is unclear. Germline loops: CDR1 SGHKS, CDR2 YYEKEE (reference sequence). CDR3 length: 13 amino acids. Trimming pared 0 bases from V and 4 bases from J, leaving 7 bases between. CDR3 DNA sequence: TGTGCCAGCAGCTTGGGGCCCTCCACTGAAGCTTTCTTT. Residues: CASSLGPSTEAFF. The variable domain in full, with the rest retrieved from reference TRBV5-5 and TRBJ1-1, is DAGVTQSPTHLIKTRGQQVTLRCSPISGHKSVSWYQQVLGQGPQFIFQYYEKEERGRGNFPDRFSARQFPNYSSELNVNALLLGDSALYLCASSLGPSTEAFFGQGTRLTVV.

This clone has just one count. The V and J genes are TRBV14 and TRBJ2-7, with no clear D. V shed 1 base and J shed 4 bases, with 5 bases lying between them. Germline CDR1 SGHDN, CDR2 FVKESK. The CDR3 sequence is 12 residues long. DNA for the CDR3: TGTGCCAGCAGCCAAGGAGGATACGAGCAGTACTTC. It specifies CASSQGGYEQYF.

Only one count was recorded for this clone. The chain is built from TRBV7-6 and TRBJ1-5; D gene unclear. The CDR3 is 14 amino acids. Trimming cost V 1 base and J 5 bases, with 9 bases left between them. Germline assignment: CDR1 SGHVS and CDR2 FNYEAQ. In DNA form, the CDR3 reads TGTGCCAGCAGCTTAGGTCCGGGAGATCAGCCCCAGCATTTT. Translating it yields CASSLGPGDQPQHF.

J is TRBJ1-4 and V is TRBV5-1; D is perhaps TRBD1 (5 bases). The germline CDR1 and CDR2 sequences are SGHRS and YFSETQ. The CDR3 runs 15 residues. Trimming took 0 bases from V and 8 from J, leaving 14 bases between them. CDR3 sequence: CASSLGKGTDEKLFF. The CDR3 DNA is TGCGCCAGCAGCTTGGGTAAGGGGACGGACGAAAAACTGTTTTTT.

The chain has TRBV28 and TRBJ1-4, with TRBD1 matching over 8 bases. Germline V gene sequence: CDR1 MDHEN, CDR2 SYDVKM. The CDR3 runs to 15 residues. V gave up 5 bases and J gave up 7 bases; unmatched junction bases: 9. The chain's CDR3 is CASSPRTGSREKLFF. The CDR3, as DNA: TGTGCCAGCAGTCCCCGGACAGGGTCTCGTGAAAAACTGTTTTTT.

V is TRBV7-9 and J is TRBJ2-1; 12 positions agree with TRBD2. The junction had 6 bases not matched to a gene; V was cut back by 4 bases and J by 5 bases. The germline CDR1 and CDR2 sequences are SEHNR and FQNEAQ (reference sequence). The CDR3 loop spans 16 amino acids. CDR3 DNA: TGTGCCAGCAGCTCGGGACTAGCGGGCCTCGACAATGAGCAGTTCTTC. Its translation is CASSSGLAGLDNEQFF. Complete variable domain (other parts from reference TRBV7-9 and TRBJ2-1): DTGVSQNPRHKITKRGQNVTFRCDPISEHNRLYWYRQTLGQGPEFLTYFQNEAQLEKSRLLSDRFSAERPKGSFSTLEIQRTEQGDSAMYLCASSSGLAGLDNEQFFGPGTRLTVL.

This clone was detected once. This sequence joins TRBV4-1 and TRBJ2-3, with TRBD2 matching over 7 bases. Trimming at V came to 1 base and at J to 4 bases, leaving 2 bases not matched to a gene. From germline, CDR1 is MGHRA and CDR2 YSYEKL. The CDR3 totals 14 residues. The CDR3 loop is CASSQGAGADTQYF. Written as DNA, the CDR3 is TGCGCCAGCAGCCAAGGGGCGGGGGCAGATACGCAGTATTTT.

The chain carries TRBV27 and TRBJ2-1; 11 bases match TRBD2. Germline-derived CDR1 and CDR2 are MNHEY and SMNVEV (reference sequence). The CDR3 totals 17 residues. Trimming cost V 5 bases and J 0 bases; bases outside gene matches: 6. CDR3 sequence reads: CASSLGLAGSSYNEQFF. The DNA of the CDR3 is TGTGCCAGCAGTCTCGGACTAGCGGGTAGCTCCTACAATGAGCAGTTCTTC.